Shown below are 16 T cell receptor beta chains from a single sample sequenced in a study of human T cells and chemical hapten exposure. Via MiXCR, TCRdb re-called the RACE reads, giving one row per CDR3 protein. Of about 140,000 distinct CDR3 sequences listed, roughly 10% are singletons. Time point denoted: patch test 2, 6 weeks after DPC sensitization. The treatment: therapeutic diphenylcyclopropenone sensitization with weekly scalp DPC. The material was whole blood, obtained in connection with sensitization to the hapten diphenylcyclopropenone (DPC). These TCRs come from a woman aged 45-60 years with alopecia areata. Some clones in this sample may be carry-over from other donors' samples.

This clonotype was found a few times. V gene TRBV24-1 combines with J gene TRBJ2-3; either TRBD1 or TRBD2 may supply D (5 bases each). Germline V gene data show CDR1 as KGHDR and CDR2 as SFDVKD. The V end lost 3 bases, the J end lost 2 bases, and 14 bases lay between the germline ends. This CDR3 region has 16 residues. The CDR3 reads CATSDRDLSTTDTQYF. DNA for the CDR3: TGTGCCACCAGTGATCGGGACCTCTCCACCACAGATACGCAGTATTTT.

This clonotype was picked up a small number of times. One end of the junction does not line up with germline, which may come from a read error. The J gene is TRBJ2-1, the V gene TRBV7-2; TRBD2 agrees at 10 bases. The CDR3 has 15 residues. Germline CDR1 and CDR2: SGHTA and FQGNSA. DNA for the CDR3: TGTGCCTGCAGCGAAGTTCCTAGCGGGAGAGGTGAGCAGTTCTTC. This translates into CACSEVPSGRGEQFF. Full variable domain (rest looked up from reference TRBV7-2 and TRBJ2-1): GAGVSQSPSNKVTEKGKDVELRCDPISGHTALYWYRQSLGQGLEFLIYFQGNSAPDKSGLPSDRFSAERTGGSVSTLTIQRTQQEDSAVYLCACSEVPSGRGEQFFGPGTRLTVL.

A few counts support this clonotype. The chain combines TRBV7-8 with TRBJ2-7; unclear D gene. Between the trimmed V and J ends, which lost 5 bases and 2 bases, there was a span of 10 bases. Germline CDR1 and CDR2: SGHVS and FQNEAQ. The CDR3 is made up of 13 amino acids. The CDR3 loop reads CASSPLRTYEQYF. CDR3 nucleotide sequence: TGTGCCAGCAGCCCCTTAAGGACCTACGAGCAGTACTTC.

This clonotype has more than one count but fewer than ten. V is TRBV12-3 or TRBV12-4 and J is TRBJ2-7; D unresolved. V gave up 3 bases and J gave up 2 bases, with 11 bases separating them. The CDR3 loop spans 14 amino acids. The CDR3 DNA is TGTGCCAGCAGTTTGACGGAAACCCCCTACGAGCAGTACTTC. Its protein product is CASSLTETPYEQYF.

In its sample, this clonotype was seen a few times. The chain joins TRBV5-1 to TRBJ2-7; unclear D gene. Germline values: CDR1 SGHRS, CDR2 YFSETQ. The CDR3 spans 12 residues. With 2 bases removed from V and 5 bases from J, the gap between germline ends came to 8 bases. Here the CDR3 reads CASSLRIDEQYF. The CDR3 DNA sequence: TGCGCCAGCAGCTTAAGGATCGACGAGCAGTACTTC. The full variable domain, with the rest looked up from reference TRBV5-1 and TRBJ2-7, is KAGVTQTPRYLIKTRGQQVTLSCSPISGHRSVSWYQQTPGQGLQFLFEYFSETQRNKGNFPGRFSGRQFSNSRSEMNVSTLELGDSALYLCASSLRIDEQYFGPGTRLTVT.

This clonotype appeared a few times. This rearrangement joins TRBV5-1 to TRBJ2-7; no reliable D call. The V gene lost 0 bases and the J gene lost 3 bases, with 7 bases spanning the gap. Germline V gives CDR1 SGHRS, CDR2 YFSETQ. The CDR3 extends over 13 amino acids. This CDR3 is CASSLGAGYEQYF. CDR3 nucleotide sequence: TGCGCCAGCAGCTTGGGGGCCGGCTACGAGCAGTACTTC.

This clonotype appeared a few times. The rearrangement uses TRBV29-1 and TRBJ2-1, with D perhaps given as TRBD1 or TRBD2 (6 bases each). Trimming took off 0 bases at V and 8 bases at J, with 14 bases between the two ends. The CDR3 sequence is 14 residues long. The V gene's germline CDR1 is SQVTM and CDR2 ANQGSEA. The CDR3 bases are TGCAGCGTTGAAGATCTGGGGGCGGGGTATGAGCAGTTCTTC. It yields the protein CSVEDLGAGYEQFF.

This clonotype was observed at least ten times. V usage is TRBV20-1 and J usage is TRBJ2-1; D is possibly TRBD1 or TRBD2 (5 bases each). Germline CDR1 reads DFQATT; CDR2 reads SNEGSKA (reference sequence). V was pared by 1 base and J by 6 bases, with 10 bases between. This CDR3 comprises 13 residues. For the CDR3, the DNA is TGCAGTGCTAGAGCCGGGACCAGCAATGAGCAGTTCTTC. Translating gives CSARAGTSNEQFF.

CDR3 loop: CASSANPGQPQHF. CDR3 coding DNA: TGTGCCAGCAGCGCAAACCCCGGGCAGCCCCAGCATTTT. V and J are TRBV4-2 and TRBJ1-5; unclear D gene. Germline values: CDR1 LGHNA, CDR2 YNFKEQ. Trimming left V 5 bases short and J 7 bases short, with 12 bases between. The CDR3 runs 13 residues.

This clonotype was counted many times. The rearrangement joins TRBV29-1 to TRBJ2-7; 12 nucleotides align to TRBD2. V shed 6 bases and J 2 bases; nucleotides not matched to a gene: 8. CDR1 and CDR2 from the germline V gene are SQVTM and ANQGSEA. CDR3 length: 15 amino acids. The CDR3 is CSVQALAGGPYEQYF. The CDR3 bases are TGCAGCGTCCAAGCTCTAGCGGGAGGGCCCTACGAGCAGTACTTC.

A note on this clonotype: This may be a read error, as it is one base from a much larger clone. V usage is TRBV12-3 or TRBV12-4 and J usage is TRBJ2-3; the D call may be TRBD1 or TRBD2 (5 bases each). Trimming took off 5 bases at V and 1 base at J, with 13 bases between the two ends. CDR3 length: 15 residues. The CDR3 protein is CASSHRDGGTDTQYF. CDR3 coding DNA: TGTGCCAGCAGTCACCGGGACGGGGGCACAGATACGCAGTATTTT.

The chain links TRBV4-1 to TRBJ2-7; D not resolved. CDR1 and CDR2 (germline): MGHRA, YSYEKL. The V gene lost 4 bases and the J gene lost 0 bases, with 10 bases spanning the gap. The CDR3 contains 14 residues. The CDR3 nucleotides read TGCGCCAGCAGCCTCGAACCCAGCTCCTACGAGCAGTACTTC. Protein: CASSLEPSSYEQYF.

This clonotype has a count of ten or more. The gene calls are TRBV5-4 and TRBJ2-1, with TRBD2 matching 11 bases. The CDR3 runs to 14 residues. From germline, CDR1 is SGHNT and CDR2 YYREEE (reference sequence). V trimming: 0 bases; J trimming: 10 bases; junction bases outside the gene matches: 3. This chain's CDR3 is CASSLVVAGGEQFF. CDR3 sequence (DNA): TGTGCCAGCAGCTTGGTGGTAGCGGGAGGGGAGCAGTTCTTC.

This clonotype was observed a handful of times. V is TRBV18 and J is TRBJ1-4, with D hard to call. Trimming left V 0 bases short and J 5 bases short, with 7 bases between. The CDR3 covers 14 residues. The V gene's germline CDR1 is KGHSH and CDR2 LQKENI. This CDR3 reads CASSPPGANEKLFF. CDR3 coding DNA: TGTGCCAGCTCACCACCGGGAGCAAATGAAAAACTGTTTTTT. Full variable domain (missing parts from reference TRBV18 and TRBJ1-4): NAGVMQNPRHLVRRRGQEARLRCSPMKGHSHVYWYRQLPEEGLKFMVYLQKENIIDESGMPKERFSAEFPKEGPSILRIQQVVRGDSAAYFCASSPPGANEKLFFGSGTQLSVL.

This clonotype was picked up many times. The V call is TRBV29-1, the J call TRBJ1-2; D unresolved. V dropped 4 bases and J dropped 8 bases, with 11 bases sitting between them. The CDR3 contains 11 residues. Germline V gene data show CDR1 as SQVTM and CDR2 as ANQGSEA. In nucleotides, the CDR3 is TGCAGCGTTGGGGCAGCGGCGGGCTACACCTTC. Translation: CSVGAAAGYTF. The full variable domain, rest sourced from reference TRBV29-1 and TRBJ1-2, is SAVISQKPSRDICQRGTSLTIQCQVDSQVTMMFWYRQQPGQSLTLIATANQGSEATYESGFVIDKFPISRPNLTFSTLTVSNMSPEDSSIYLCSVGAAAGYTFGSGTRLTVV.

The chain joins TRBV13 to TRBJ2-2; 13 nucleotides agree with TRBD2. J lost 5 bases, V lost 5 bases, and 8 bases had no gene match. The CDR3 consists of 17 residues. Germline V gene sequence: CDR1 PRHDT, CDR2 FYEKMQ (reference sequence). Here the CDR3 reads CASSPGLAGVETGELFF. The CDR3 nucleotides are TGTGCCAGCAGCCCCGGACTAGCGGGAGTCGAAACCGGGGAGCTGTTTTTT.